These T cell receptor beta chains were read from a single sample in a study of T cell responses to AZD1222 COVID-19 vaccine. Sequenced by immunoSEQ multiplex PCR; TCRdb stores in-frame clones only, minus some. The sample records about 100,000 clones, roughly nine tenths being singletons. The sample was peripheral blood, taken 28 days after the second AZD1222 dose. The receptors were gathered from an adult who received the AZD1222 COVID-19 vaccine. The CDR3 runs from the conserved cysteine through the conserved F or W. The order of the fields is V gene, D gene, clone size, J gene, CDR3 protein, CDR3 DNA. A D gene is named only where the DNA matches it firmly. Clone size is not always given. Where it is, it says once, few, many or a class for expanded clones.

V: TRBV28
D: TRBD1
size: .
J: TRBJ1-1
CDR3: CASSVNRGGTEAFF
DNA: TGTGCCAGCAGTGTAAACAGGGGGGGCACTGAAGCTTTCTTT

V: TRBV21-1
D: .
size: .
J: TRBJ1-1
CDR3: CATSYRVNTEAFF
DNA: TGTGCCACCTCCTACAGGGTGAACACTGAAGCTTTCTTT

V: TRBV5-1
D: TRBD2
size: .
J: TRBJ2-7
CDR3: CASTTTGTSNEQYF
DNA: TGCGCCAGCACTACAACTGGGACTAGCAACGAGCAGTACTTC

V: TRBV28
D: .
size: .
J: TRBJ1-1
CDR3: CASIGEITEAFF
DNA: TGTGCCAGCATAGGGGAAATAACTGAAGCTTTCTTT

V: TRBV6-5
D: .
size: .
J: TRBJ1-5
CDR3: CASSYSGGSNQPQHF
DNA: TGTGCCAGCAGTTACTCGGGGGGAAGCAATCAGCCCCAGCATTTT

V: TRBV6-1
D: .
size: .
J: TRBJ1-2
CDR3: CASSDSYYGYTF
DNA: TGTGCCAGCAGTGACAGCTACTATGGCTACACCTTC

V: TRBV6-4
D: TRBD2
size: .
J: TRBJ2-1
CDR3: CASSRGGSSYNEQFF
DNA: TGTGCCAGCAGTAGAGGCGGGAGCTCCTACAATGAGCAGTTCTTC

V: TRBV6-1
D: .
size: once
J: TRBJ1-4
CDR3: CASSEVGALGLEKLFF
DNA: TGTGCCAGCAGTGAGGTGGGGGCTCTCGGCTTGGAAAAACTGTTTTTT

V: TRBV28
D: TRBD2
size: .
J: TRBJ2-7
CDR3: CASSTGGLTAGEQYF
DNA: TGTGCCAGCAGTACGGGGGGACTGACGGCTGGGGAGCAGTACTTC

V: TRBV19
D: .
size: once
J: TRBJ2-3
CDR3: CASSSGTLPRGDTQYF
DNA: TGTGCCAGTAGTTCGGGGACTCTCCCCCGCGGAGATACGCAGTATTTT

V: TRBV6-2/TRBV6-3
D: TRBD2
size: .
J: TRBJ2-3
CDR3: CASSYFPSPLSGRVTDTQYF
DNA: TGTGCCAGCAGTTACTTCCCTTCTCCCCTTAGCGGGAGGGTAACAGATACGCAGTATTTT

V: TRBV20-1
D: TRBD2
size: .
J: TRBJ2-3
CDR3: CSASLETSGSLSDTQYF
DNA: TGCAGTGCTAGTCTCGAGACTAGCGGGAGTTTGTCGGATACGCAGTATTTT

V: TRBV19
D: .
size: .
J: TRBJ2-1
CDR3: CASSSSRSSSSYNEQFF
DNA: TGTGCCAGTAGTTCCTCTAGGTCTTCCAGCTCCTACAATGAGCAGTTCTTC

V: TRBV7-9
D: .
size: .
J: TRBJ1-2
CDR3: CASSFLATGYTF
DNA: TGTGCCAGCAGCTTTTTGGCTACTGGCTACACCTTC

V: TRBV7-9
D: TRBD2
size: .
J: TRBJ2-7
CDR3: CASSPQTGLAGGYEQYF
DNA: TGTGCCAGCAGCCCCCAGACGGGGCTAGCGGGAGGTTACGAGCAGTACTTC

V: TRBV27
D: TRBD2
size: .
J: TRBJ2-2
CDR3: CASRLLAGAGGELFF
DNA: TGTGCCAGCAGGCTACTAGCGGGAGCGGGCGGGGAGCTGTTTTTT

V: TRBV7-2
D: TRBD1
size: .
J: TRBJ2-7
CDR3: CASSADFNRGPLYEQYF
DNA: TGTGCCAGCAGCGCTGACTTCAACAGGGGTCCCCTCTACGAGCAGTACTTC

V: TRBV9
D: TRBD1
size: .
J: TRBJ2-7
CDR3: CASSAGQGRHEQYF
DNA: TGTGCCAGCAGCGCCGGACAGGGGAGGCACGAGCAGTACTTC

V: TRBV7-9
D: .
size: .
J: TRBJ2-4
CDR3: CASSLTGTPIPFQYF
DNA: TGTGCCAGCAGCTTAACCGGGACTCCGATCCCGTTTCAGTACTTC

V: TRBV5-4
D: .
size: once
J: TRBJ1-4
CDR3: CASSLAVGVDEKLFF
DNA: TGTGCCAGCAGCTTGGCCGTGGGGGTTGATGAAAAACTGTTTTTT

V: TRBV19
D: .
size: .
J: TRBJ1-4
CDR3: CASSMGRGATNEKLFF
DNA: TGTGCCAGTAGTATGGGCAGGGGCGCAACTAATGAAAAACTGTTTTTT

V: TRBV18
D: .
size: .
J: TRBJ1-1
CDR3: CASSQKEGNTEAFF
DNA: TGTGCCAGCTCACAGAAGGAGGGAAACACTGAAGCTTTCTTT

V: TRBV7-9
D: TRBD2
size: .
J: TRBJ2-5
CDR3: CASSLVASGRETQYF
DNA: TGTGCCAGCAGCTTAGTGGCTAGCGGGAGGGAGACCCAGTACTTC

V: TRBV24-1
D: TRBD1
size: .
J: TRBJ1-4
CDR3: CATSDRVLLSNEKLFF
DNA: TGTGCCACCAGCGACAGGGTTTTATTATCTAATGAAAAACTGTTTTTT

V: TRBV5-1
D: TRBD2
size: .
J: TRBJ2-2
CDR3: CASSFSGTNTGELFF
DNA: TGCGCCAGCAGCTTTAGCGGGACGAACACCGGGGAGCTGTTTTTT

V: TRBV30
D: TRBD1
size: .
J: TRBJ2-7
CDR3: CAWNLRDSTYEQYF
DNA: TGTGCCTGGAACCTACGGGACAGCACCTACGAGCAGTACTTC

V: TRBV9
D: .
size: .
J: TRBJ1-6
CDR3: CASSVTDRENSPLHF
DNA: TGTGCCAGCAGCGTAACGGACAGAGAAAATTCACCCCTCCACTTT

V: TRBV4-1
D: TRBD2
size: .
J: TRBJ2-1
CDR3: CASSQAAGAVRGEQFF
DNA: TGCGCCAGCAGCCAAGCGGCGGGAGCAGTTCGGGGTGAGCAGTTCTTC

V: TRBV10-3
D: .
size: .
J: TRBJ2-7
CDR3: CAISERLGKGSREQYF
DNA: TGTGCCATCAGTGAGAGGTTAGGGAAGGGGAGTCGGGAGCAGTACTTC

V: TRBV28
D: .
size: .
J: TRBJ1-3
CDR3: CASSSGGSGNTIYF
DNA: TGTGCCAGCAGTTCGGGGGGTTCTGGAAACACCATATATTTT

V: TRBV5-1
D: .
size: .
J: TRBJ2-6
CDR3: CASSLGSGFSGANVLTF
DNA: TGCGCCAGCAGCTTAGGTAGCGGTTTCTCTGGGGCCAACGTCCTGACTTTC